The 16 T cell receptor beta chains listed next were all sequenced from one sample in a study of T cell repertoires in cytomegalovirus infection. TCRdb recomputed calls from the reads with MiXCR, one row per CDR3 protein. The repertoire has about 260,000 distinct CDR3 sequences, roughly 13% of them found once; the top ten carry 8.5% to 9%. Sequenced material: PBMCs. The receptors were gathered from a human donor in good health (CMV status not recorded). Some clones in this sample may be carry-over from other donors' samples.

The genes are TRBV7-8 and TRBJ2-7; 8 bases agree with TRBD1. Germline CDR1 reads SGHVS; CDR2 reads FQNEAQ. V lost 4 bases to trimming and J lost 0 bases; unmatched junction nucleotides: 8. This CDR3 has 16 residues. CDR3 DNA: TGTGCCAGCAGCTCCGGCTGGACAGGGACCTCCTACGAGCAGTACTTC. Amino acid sequence: CASSSGWTGTSYEQYF. Full variable domain (missing parts from reference TRBV7-8 and TRBJ2-7): GAGVSQSPRYKVAKRGQDVALRCDPISGHVSLFWYQQALGQGPEFLTYFQNEAQLDKSGLPSDRFFAERPEGSVSTLKIQRTQQEDSAVYLCASSSGWTGTSYEQYFGPGTRLTVT.

Worth noting for this clonotype: Here the CDR3 omits its conserved ending phenylalanine or tryptophan, so a read error is the likely source. The chain carries TRBV12-3 or TRBV12-4 and TRBJ2-7, with D possibly matching TRBD1 (5 bases). The V end was cut by 6 bases, the J end by 4 bases, with 10 bases between. The CDR3 has 12 amino acids. The chain's CDR3 is CASSPDRYEQYL. DNA of the CDR3: TGTGCCAGCAGCCCCGACAGATACGAGCAGTACCTC.

This clonotype has at least ten counts. The J gene is TRBJ2-7, the V gene TRBV12-3 or TRBV12-4; D not resolved. The CDR3 has 11 amino acids. V lost 3 bases, J lost 5 bases, and 5 bases lay in between. DNA of the CDR3: TGTGCCAGCAGTTTCGTCGACGAGCAGTACTTC. Its translation is CASSFVDEQYF.

This clonotype was found many times. V is TRBV6-5 and J is TRBJ1-5, with D unresolved. Germline V CDR1 and CDR2: MNHEY, SVGAGI. The CDR3 extends over 14 amino acids. V dropped 0 bases and J dropped 6 bases, with 9 bases sitting between them. The CDR3 DNA is TGTGCCAGCAGTTACTCGGATAGTGTTCAGCCCCAGCATTTT. Protein sequence: CASSYSDSVQPQHF.

The genes are TRBV5-5 and TRBJ2-7, with TRBD2 identical over 10 bases. The CDR3 has 17 residues. Germline V gene data show CDR1 as SGHKS and CDR2 as YYEKEE (reference sequence). After removal of 0 bases from V and 1 base from J, the junction contained 7 bases not matched to a gene. CDR3: CASSLEPSGSWSYEQYF. Written as DNA, the CDR3 is TGTGCCAGCAGCTTGGAGCCTAGCGGGAGTTGGTCCTACGAGCAGTACTTC.

This clonotype appeared a few times. V and J are TRBV15 and TRBJ2-5, with D tentatively TRBD2 (6 bases). V lost 5 bases and J lost 6, with 16 bases in between. The germline gives CDR1 LNHNV, CDR2 YYDKDF (reference sequence). This CDR3 has 14 residues. This chain's CDR3 is CATSSPGRGKTQYF. CDR3 DNA: TGTGCCACCAGCTCGCCGGGGCGCGGGAAGACCCAGTACTTC.

The chain couples TRBV4-2 to TRBJ2-3, with 8 nucleotides matching TRBD2. The V gene end was trimmed by 0 bases and the J gene end by 7 bases; junction bases not matched to a gene: 9. The CDR3 has 16 amino acids. Per the germline V gene, CDR1 is LGHNA and CDR2 is YNFKEQ. CDR3 sequence: CASSQDRPGGVNTQYF. CDR3 coding DNA: TGTGCCAGCAGCCAAGATCGGCCCGGGGGGGTTAATACGCAGTATTTT.

This clonotype came up many times. This chain joins TRBV6-5 and TRBJ1-1; 10 bases are shared with TRBD1. The V and J ends lost 2 bases and 7 bases, in that order; junction bases with no gene match: 7. The CDR3 spans 15 residues. Germline V gene data show CDR1 as MNHEY and CDR2 as SVGAGI. The CDR3 protein is CASSYGGQGVFEAFF. Here the CDR3 DNA reads TGTGCCAGCAGTTACGGAGGACAGGGGGTCTTTGAAGCTTTCTTT.

The sample holds many counts of this clonotype. The rearrangement joins TRBV7-9 to TRBJ2-2, with D perhaps TRBD1 (5 bases). The CDR3 sequence is 15 residues long. V shed 6 bases and J shed 0 bases, with 11 bases lying between them. Germline assignment: CDR1 SEHNR and CDR2 FQNEAQ (reference sequence). The CDR3 spells CASSTGLTNTGELFF. CDR3 bases: TGTGCCAGCAGTACAGGTCTAACGAACACCGGGGAGCTGTTTTTT.

This clonotype appeared many times. The chain couples TRBV11-1 to TRBJ2-7; TRBD2 matches at 8 bases. Germline values: CDR1 SGHAT, CDR2 FQDESV (reference sequence). This CDR3 comprises 14 residues. V lost 3 bases and J lost 3; bases outside the gene matches: 4. The CDR3 DNA reads TGTGCCAGCAGCTTTCGGGGGGGCCACTACGAGCAGTACTTC. Translation: CASSFRGGHYEQYF.

This clonotype turned up a few times. The genes are TRBV5-4 and TRBJ2-2, with no clear D. The CDR3 consists of 14 residues. The ends were cut back, 0 bases at V and 1 base at J, with 4 bases in the middle. Per germline, CDR1 SGHNT and CDR2 YYREEE (reference sequence). The CDR3 nucleotides read TGTGCCAGCAGCTTGGACGTGAACACCGGGGAGCTGTTTTTT. Amino acid sequence: CASSLDVNTGELFF.

This clonotype showed up many times. The DNA for the CDR3 is TGTGCCAGCAGTCAGACTAGCGGGAGAATAGATACGCAGTATTTT. The encoded protein is CASSQTSGRIDTQYF. This chain connects TRBV7-2 to TRBJ2-3, with 12 bases fitting TRBD2. Trimming took 6 bases from V and 5 from J; bases not matched to a gene: 6. The CDR3 contains 15 residues. Germline V CDR1 and CDR2: SGHTA, FQGNSA.

The table lists this clonotype with many counts. This rearrangement joins TRBV7-3 to TRBJ2-5; D is possibly TRBD2 (5 bases). Germline loops: CDR1 SGHTA, CDR2 FQGTGA. The V end was cut by 0 bases, the J end by 3 bases, with 11 bases between. CDR3 length: 15 residues. Here the CDR3 reads CASSLTGGLKETQYF. CDR3 nucleotide sequence: TGTGCCAGCAGCTTAACTGGCGGACTGAAAGAGACCCAGTACTTC.

V usage is TRBV7-2 and J usage is TRBJ1-5; no clear D gene. CDR1 SGHTA and CDR2 FQGNSA come from the germline V gene. V lost 3 bases and J lost 0, with 9 bases in between. The CDR3 is 15 amino acids. The CDR3 loop is CASSLGEYSNQPQHF. The CDR3 DNA sequence: TGTGCCAGCAGCTTGGGAGAATATAGCAATCAGCCCCAGCATTTT.

This clonotype was counted ten times or more. V gene TRBV4-1 combines with J gene TRBJ1-1; no firm D call. The ends were cut back, 1 base at V and 0 bases at J, with 12 bases in the middle. Looked up from germline, CDR1 is MGHRA and CDR2 is YSYEKL. This CDR3 is 16 amino acids long. The CDR3 region is CASSQGPQAMNTEAFF. The CDR3, as DNA: TGCGCCAGCAGCCAAGGGCCCCAGGCAATGAACACTGAAGCTTTCTTT.

The CDR3 region has the DNA TGTGCCAGCAGCTTCACAGGGTGGTCGATGAACACTGAAGCTTTCTTT. As protein: CASSFTGWSMNTEAFF. The V call is TRBV11-1, the J call TRBJ1-1, with a tentative D call TRBD1 (6 bases). V gave up 3 bases and J gave up 0 bases, with 14 bases separating them. This CDR3 comprises 16 residues. The germline V gene encodes CDR1 SGHAT and CDR2 FQDESV (reference sequence).